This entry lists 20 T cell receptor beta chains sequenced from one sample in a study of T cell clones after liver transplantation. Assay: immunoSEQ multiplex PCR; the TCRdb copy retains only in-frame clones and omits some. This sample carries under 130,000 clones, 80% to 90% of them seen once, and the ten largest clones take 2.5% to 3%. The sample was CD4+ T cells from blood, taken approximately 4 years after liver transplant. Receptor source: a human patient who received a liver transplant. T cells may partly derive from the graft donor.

CDR3 coding DNA: TGCGCCAGCACCTCCGGGGAAGTGGAGACCCAGTACTTC. This translates into CASTSGEVETQYF. The rearrangement joins TRBV5-1 to TRBJ2-5; a weak D match, TRBD2 (5 bases). Germline V gives CDR1 SGHRS, CDR2 YFSETQ. This CDR3 is built from 13 residues. V lost 6 bases to trimming and J lost 5 bases, with 14 bases between them.

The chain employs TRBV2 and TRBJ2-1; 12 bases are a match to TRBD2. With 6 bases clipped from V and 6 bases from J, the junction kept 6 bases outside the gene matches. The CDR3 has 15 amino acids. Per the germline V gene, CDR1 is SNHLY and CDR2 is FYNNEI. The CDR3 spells CASRQQLAGGNEQFF. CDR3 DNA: TGTGCCAGCAGACAACAACTAGCGGGAGGCAATGAGCAGTTCTTC.

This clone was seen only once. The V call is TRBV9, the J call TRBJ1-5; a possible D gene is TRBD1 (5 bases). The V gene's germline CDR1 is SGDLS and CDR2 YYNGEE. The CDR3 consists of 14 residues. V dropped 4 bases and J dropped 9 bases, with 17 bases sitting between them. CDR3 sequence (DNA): TGTGCCAGCAGCCCCCCAGGGACCTCAGGGCCCCAGCATTTT. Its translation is CASSPPGTSGPQHF.

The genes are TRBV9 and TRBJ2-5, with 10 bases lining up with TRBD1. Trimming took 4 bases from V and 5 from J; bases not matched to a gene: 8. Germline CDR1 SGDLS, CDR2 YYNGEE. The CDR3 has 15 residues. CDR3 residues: CASSPRQGARETQYF. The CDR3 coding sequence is TGTGCCAGCAGCCCGCGACAGGGGGCGCGGGAGACCCAGTACTTC.

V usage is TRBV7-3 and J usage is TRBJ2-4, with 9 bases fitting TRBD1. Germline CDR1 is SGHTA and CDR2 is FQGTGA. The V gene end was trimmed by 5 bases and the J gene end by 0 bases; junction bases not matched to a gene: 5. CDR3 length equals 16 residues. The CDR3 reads CASSPGTGLAKNIQYF. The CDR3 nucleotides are TGTGCCAGCAGCCCCGGGACAGGGCTAGCCAAAAACATTCAGTACTTC.

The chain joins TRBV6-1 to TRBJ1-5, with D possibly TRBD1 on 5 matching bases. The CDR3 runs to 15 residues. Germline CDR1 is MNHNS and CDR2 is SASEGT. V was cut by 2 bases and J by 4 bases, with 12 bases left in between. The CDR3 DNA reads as TGTGCCAGCAGTGAACCAGGGAGGCCGAATCAGCCCCAGCATTTT. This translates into CASSEPGRPNQPQHF.

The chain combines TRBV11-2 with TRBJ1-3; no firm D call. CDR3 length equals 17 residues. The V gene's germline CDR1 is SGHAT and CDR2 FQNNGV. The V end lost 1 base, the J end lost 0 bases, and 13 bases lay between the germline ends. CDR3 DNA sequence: TGTGCCAGCAGCTTAGTCTTGAGGCCTACCTCTGGAAACACCATATATTTT. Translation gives CASSLVLRPTSGNTIYF.

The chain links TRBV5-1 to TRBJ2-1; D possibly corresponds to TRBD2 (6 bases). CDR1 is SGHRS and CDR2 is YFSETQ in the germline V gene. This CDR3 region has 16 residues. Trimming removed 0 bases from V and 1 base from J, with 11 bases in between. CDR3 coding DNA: TGCGCCAGCAGCTTGGCCGGGAGTGGGTCCTACAATGAGCAGTTCTTC. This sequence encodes CASSLAGSGSYNEQFF.

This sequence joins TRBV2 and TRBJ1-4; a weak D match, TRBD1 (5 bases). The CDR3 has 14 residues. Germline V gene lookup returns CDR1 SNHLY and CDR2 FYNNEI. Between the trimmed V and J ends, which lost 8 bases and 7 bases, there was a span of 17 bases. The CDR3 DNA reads TGTGCCAGCTTACCCCGCACGACAGTTGAAAAACTGTTTTTT. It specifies CASLPRTTVEKLFF.

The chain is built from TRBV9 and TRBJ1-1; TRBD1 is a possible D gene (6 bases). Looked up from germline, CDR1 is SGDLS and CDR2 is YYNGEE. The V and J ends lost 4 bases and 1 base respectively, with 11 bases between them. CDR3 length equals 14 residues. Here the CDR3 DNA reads TGTGCCAGCAGCTCTCAGGGGAGGAACACTGAAGCTTTCTTT. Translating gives CASSSQGRNTEAFF. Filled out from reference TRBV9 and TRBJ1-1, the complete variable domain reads DSGVTQTPKHLITATGQRVTLRCSPRSGDLSVYWYQQSLDQGLQFLIQYYNGEERAKGNILERFSAQQFPDLHSELNLSSLELGDSALYFCASSSQGRNTEAFFGQGTRLTVV.

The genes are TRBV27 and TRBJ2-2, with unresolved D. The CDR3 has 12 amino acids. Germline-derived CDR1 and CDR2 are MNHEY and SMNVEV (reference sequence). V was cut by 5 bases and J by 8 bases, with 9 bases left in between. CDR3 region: CASSRNGGELFF. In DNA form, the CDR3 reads TGTGCCAGCAGTCGTAATGGGGGGGAGCTGTTTTTT.

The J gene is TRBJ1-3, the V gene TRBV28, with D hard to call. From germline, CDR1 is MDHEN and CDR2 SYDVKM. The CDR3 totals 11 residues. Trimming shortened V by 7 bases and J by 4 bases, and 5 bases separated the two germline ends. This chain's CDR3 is CASKSGNTIYF. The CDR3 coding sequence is TGTGCCAGCAAATCCGGAAACACCATATATTTT.

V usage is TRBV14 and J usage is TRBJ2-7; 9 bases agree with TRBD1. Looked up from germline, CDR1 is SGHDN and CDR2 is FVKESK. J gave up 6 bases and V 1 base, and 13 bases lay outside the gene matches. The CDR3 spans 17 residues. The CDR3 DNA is TGTGCCAGCAGCCAAGCCCTAGGGGGGACAGGGCGTCGCGAGCAGTACTTC. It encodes CASSQALGGTGRREQYF.

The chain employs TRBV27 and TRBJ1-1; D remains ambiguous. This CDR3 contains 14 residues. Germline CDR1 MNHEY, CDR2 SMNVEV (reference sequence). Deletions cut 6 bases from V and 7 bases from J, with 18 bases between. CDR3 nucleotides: TGTGCCAGCAGGGGAAGTCTCTACGGAGGTGAAGCTTTCTTT. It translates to CASRGSLYGGEAFF.

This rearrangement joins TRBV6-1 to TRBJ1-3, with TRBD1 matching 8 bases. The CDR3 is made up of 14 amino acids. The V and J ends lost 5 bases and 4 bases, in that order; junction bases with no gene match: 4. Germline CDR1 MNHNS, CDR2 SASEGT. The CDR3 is CASSPRTGGNTIYF. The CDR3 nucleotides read TGTGCCAGCAGTCCCCGGACAGGGGGAAACACCATATATTTT.

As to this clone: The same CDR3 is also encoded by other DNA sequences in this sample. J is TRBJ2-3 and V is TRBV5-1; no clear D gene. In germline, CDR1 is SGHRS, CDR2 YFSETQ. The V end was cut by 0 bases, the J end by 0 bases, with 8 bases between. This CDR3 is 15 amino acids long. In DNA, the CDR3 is TGCGCCAGCAGCTTGGTAGGATCTAGCACAGATACGCAGTATTTT. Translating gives CASSLVGSSTDTQYF. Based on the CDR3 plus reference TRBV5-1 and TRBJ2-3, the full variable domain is KAGVTQTPRYLIKTRGQQVTLSCSPISGHRSVSWYQQTPGQGLQFLFEYFSETQRNKGNFPGRFSGRQFSNSRSEMNVSTLELGDSALYLCASSLVGSSTDTQYFGPGTRLTVL.

For the CDR3, the DNA is TGTGCCAGCAGCACCACCGTCGGGACAGCTTCTTCCTATGGCTACACCTTC. Protein product: CASSTTVGTASSYGYTF. This chain uses TRBV13 with TRBJ1-2, with TRBD1 matching over 7 bases. Germline values: CDR1 PRHDT, CDR2 FYEKMQ (reference sequence). The CDR3 runs 17 residues. With 5 bases clipped from V and 4 bases from J, the junction kept 16 bases outside the gene matches.

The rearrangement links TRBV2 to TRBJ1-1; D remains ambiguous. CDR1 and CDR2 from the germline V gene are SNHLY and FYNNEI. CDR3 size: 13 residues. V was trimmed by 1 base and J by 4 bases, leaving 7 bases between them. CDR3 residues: CASSEVGATEAFF. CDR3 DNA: TGTGCCAGCAGTGAAGTAGGTGCCACTGAAGCTTTCTTT.

The CDR3 DNA reads TGTGCCAGCAGCTCGGGACAGGTCACCTACGAGCAGTACTTC. The encoded protein is CASSSGQVTYEQYF. The chain combines TRBV5-5 with TRBJ2-7, with 8 nucleotides matching TRBD1. After removal of 3 bases from V and 2 bases from J, the junction contained 4 bases not matched to a gene. Germline V gives CDR1 SGHKS, CDR2 YYEKEE (reference sequence). The CDR3 runs 14 residues.

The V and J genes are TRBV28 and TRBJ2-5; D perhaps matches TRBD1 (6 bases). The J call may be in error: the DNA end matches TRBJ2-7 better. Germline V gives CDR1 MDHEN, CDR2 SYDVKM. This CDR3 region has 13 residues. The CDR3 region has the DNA TGTGCCAGCACCGATACAGGGTCCTACGAGCAGTACTTC. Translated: CASTDTGSYEQYF.